This T cell receptor beta chain comes out of a study of T cells in Graves' hyperthyroidism and ophthalmopathy. Regions amplified from RNA transcripts were the TCR beta CDR3 regions. The study used the HTBI primer set for a first-round RT-PCR of the TCR CDR3. TCRdb reprocessed the multiplex PCR reads with MiXCR, giving one entry per CDR3 protein. The data show fewer than 350,000 distinct CDR3 sequences, with around 20% seen just once and 50% held by the top ten. V lost 10 bases and J lost 0, with 13 bases in between. This CDR3 region has 13 residues. The germline V gene has CDR1 MDHEN and CDR2 SYDVKM. The V call is TRBV28, the J call TRBJ2-7; possibly TRBD1 for D (5 bases). The sample comprised blood. This sequence was found in a woman aged 45 to 65 with Graves' hyperthyroidism. CDR3 sequence reads: CATRQSSSYEQYF. The CDR3 DNA reads as TGTGCCACCAGACAGAGCAGCTCCTACGAGCAGTACTTC.